These 25 T cell receptor beta chains share one sample of origin, sequenced in a study of OX40 agonist ivuxolimab in advanced cancers. Clones were read by immunoSEQ multiplex PCR, and TCRdb kept only the in-frame ones, dropping some. The table records roughly 80,000 clones, 80% to 90% of them present only once. Sequenced material: CD4+ or CD8+ T cells sorted from blood, taken in a trial of the OX40 agonist ivuxolimab. The receptors derive from an adult with an advanced solid tumor such as melanoma, head and neck, liver or kidney cancer.

The chain joins TRBV5-5 to TRBJ1-1; a possible D gene is TRBD1 (5 bases). Germline CDR1 SGHKS, CDR2 YYEKEE (reference sequence). V was shortened by 4 bases and J by 2 bases, with 15 bases between the two germline ends. The CDR3 runs 15 residues. CDR3 bases: TGTGCCAGCAGCCTCGGGGACTTTGGAAACACTGAAGCTTTCTTT. Amino acid sequence: CASSLGDFGNTEAFF. Full variable domain (missing parts from reference TRBV5-5 and TRBJ1-1): DAGVTQSPTHLIKTRGQQVTLRCSPISGHKSVSWYQQVLGQGPQFIFQYYEKEERGRGNFPDRFSARQFPNYSSELNVNALLLGDSALYLCASSLGDFGNTEAFFGQGTRLTVV.

The V gene is TRBV19, the J gene TRBJ1-2; D is unresolved. V lost 5 bases and J lost 8, with 18 bases in between. CDR1 is LNHDA, CDR2 SQIVND, per germline (reference sequence). CDR3 length equals 14 residues. CDR3 amino acids: CASSSPPRAGGYTF. The CDR3 DNA follows: TGTGCCAGTAGTTCCCCCCCAAGGGCTGGCGGCTACACCTTC.

This clone has a single count. The chain recombines TRBV5-1 with TRBJ2-1; tentatively, D is TRBD2 (6 bases). V lost 4 bases and J 6 bases, leaving 17 bases between the germline ends. Germline CDR1 and CDR2: SGHRS and YFSETQ. The CDR3 extends over 15 amino acids. Here the CDR3 DNA reads TGCGCCAGCAGCGGGGGGAGTACGCCCTCCAATGAGCAGTTCTTC. Encoded protein: CASSGGSTPSNEQFF.

This clone was seen just once. The genes are TRBV10-3 and TRBJ2-7; no firm D call. V was pared by 2 bases and J by 3 bases, with 8 bases between. The CDR3 covers 13 residues. Germline CDR1 ENHRY, CDR2 SYGVKD. The DNA for the CDR3 is TGTGCCATCAGTGAGCACGGAAACTACGAGCAGTACTTC. It specifies CAISEHGNYEQYF.

J is TRBJ1-5 and V is TRBV19, with D possibly being TRBD1 (5 bases). Germline V gene sequence: CDR1 LNHDA, CDR2 SQIVND (reference sequence). V gave up 4 bases and J gave up 9 bases, with 22 bases separating them. The CDR3 spans 16 residues. The CDR3 DNA follows: TGTGCCAGTAGTACCGGTCCGGGACCCCGGAAAGGGCCCCAGCATTTT. This sequence encodes CASSTGPGPRKGPQHF.

The chain joins TRBV7-9 to TRBJ2-1; maybe TRBD1 (6 bases). The ends were cut back, 2 bases at V and 4 bases at J, with 15 bases in the middle. The CDR3 covers 16 residues. Germline V gene data show CDR1 as SEHNR and CDR2 as FQNEAQ (reference sequence). CDR3 protein: CASSLRGSREYNEQFF. CDR3 coding DNA: TGTGCCAGCAGCTTAAGGGGGTCAAGAGAGTACAATGAGCAGTTCTTC.

The gene calls are TRBV5-4 and TRBJ2-2, with TRBD1 matching over 7 bases. This CDR3 region has 16 residues. Germline CDR1 reads SGHNT; CDR2 reads YYREEE (reference sequence). The junction had 7 bases not matched to a gene; V was cut back by 4 bases and J by 1 base. The CDR3 DNA reads as TGTGCCAGCAGCACCGGGACAGAACGGAACACCGGGGAGCTGTTTTTT. It encodes CASSTGTERNTGELFF.

V and J are TRBV10-2 and TRBJ2-5, with D possibly matching TRBD1 (5 bases). CDR3 length: 15 residues. Germline V gene sequence: CDR1 WSHSY, CDR2 SAAADI. V was trimmed by 7 bases and J by 4 bases, leaving 19 bases between them. CDR3 sequence: CASTDSIVKRETQYF. Here the CDR3 DNA reads TGCGCCAGCACCGACAGTATTGTCAAGAGAGAGACCCAGTACTTC.

The V gene is TRBV19, the J gene TRBJ1-1, with 8 bases fitting TRBD1. This CDR3 contains 16 residues. Per the germline V gene, CDR1 is LNHDA and CDR2 is SQIVND (reference sequence). Losses at the gene ends were 5 bases for V and 4 bases for J; bases not matched to a gene: 12. The CDR3 here is CASSPSQGAGGTEAFF. CDR3 nucleotide sequence: TGTGCCAGTAGTCCCAGCCAGGGGGCCGGCGGCACTGAAGCTTTCTTT.

This chain connects TRBV15 to TRBJ2-3; D is perhaps TRBD2 (7 bases). The CDR3 consists of 16 residues. In germline, CDR1 is LNHNV, CDR2 YYDKDF (reference sequence). Trimming removed 0 bases at V and 4 bases at J, with 14 bases between. The CDR3 region is CATSRDGGAGADTQYF. CDR3 DNA sequence: TGTGCCACCAGCAGAGATGGGGGGGCAGGGGCAGATACGCAGTATTTT.

J is TRBJ1-4 and V is TRBV11-2, with 10 bases lining up with TRBD1. This CDR3 spans 16 amino acids. The V and J ends lost 5 bases and 7 bases, in that order; junction bases with no gene match: 10. Per germline, CDR1 SGHAT and CDR2 FQNNGV. The CDR3: CASSPGPGTGVEKLFF. In DNA, the CDR3 is TGTGCCAGCAGCCCCGGGCCGGGGACAGGGGTTGAAAAACTGTTTTTT. Looking up the rest from reference TRBV11-2 and TRBJ1-4 gives the full variable domain: EAGVAQSPRYKIIEKRQSVAFWCNPISGHATLYWYQQILGQGPKLLIQFQNNGVVDDSQLPKDRFSAERLKGVDSTLKIQPAKLEDSAVYLCASSPGPGTGVEKLFFGSGTQLSVL.

The table lists this clone with a few counts. The V call is TRBV10-3, the J call TRBJ1-2; the match to TRBD1 covers 7 bases. The CDR3 has 13 residues. The V and J ends lost 8 bases and 4 bases, in that order; junction bases with no gene match: 7. The germline gives CDR1 ENHRY, CDR2 SYGVKD. The CDR3 reads CAIGPGTAYGYTF. CDR3 coding DNA: TGTGCCATCGGTCCCGGGACAGCCTATGGCTACACCTTC.

This rearrangement joins TRBV18 to TRBJ1-2; tentative D call: TRBD1 (6 bases). The ends were cut back, 3 bases at V and 4 bases at J, with 15 bases in the middle. The CDR3 loop spans 15 amino acids. CDR1 is KGHSH and CDR2 is LQKENI in the germline V gene. For the CDR3, the DNA is TGTGCCAGCTCACCTGAACAGGGAGACTCCTATGGCTACACCTTC. It codes for CASSPEQGDSYGYTF.

The V and J genes are TRBV7-3 and TRBJ2-6; D remains ambiguous. CDR1 is SGHTA, CDR2 FQGTGA, per germline. V gave up 5 bases and J gave up 0 bases, with 8 bases separating them. The CDR3 contains 15 residues. The CDR3 here is CASSPRTSGANVLTF. CDR3 coding DNA: TGTGCCAGCAGCCCGAGAACCTCTGGGGCCAACGTCCTGACTTTC.

CDR3 loop: CASSFTLDTDTQYF. CDR3 DNA sequence: TGTGCCAGCAGCTTTACTTTAGACACAGATACGCAGTATTTT. The genes are TRBV7-9 and TRBJ2-3; D gene ambiguous. V dropped 3 bases and J dropped 2 bases, with 9 bases sitting between them. CDR1 SEHNR and CDR2 FQNEAQ come from the germline V gene (reference sequence). This CDR3 has 14 amino acids.

The chain uses TRBV30 and TRBJ2-7; a weak D match, TRBD2 (6 bases). This CDR3 has 14 amino acids. Trimming cost V 5 bases and J 4 bases, with 18 bases left between them. Germline CDR1 GTSNPN, CDR2 SVGIG (reference sequence). CDR3 residues: CAWGGTLLDYEQYF. DNA of the CDR3: TGTGCCTGGGGCGGGACCCTACTTGATTACGAGCAGTACTTC.

J is TRBJ2-3 and V is TRBV7-2; D remains ambiguous. V was pared by 1 base and J by 3 bases, with 11 bases between. The V gene's germline CDR1 is SGHTA and CDR2 FQGNSA. The CDR3 is made up of 15 amino acids. The CDR3 loop reads CASSLDSGRTDTQYF. The CDR3 DNA sequence: TGTGCCAGCAGCTTAGATTCGGGTCGGACAGATACGCAGTATTTT.

The V gene is TRBV5-1, the J gene TRBJ2-1, with D tentatively TRBD2 (6 bases). Germline CDR1 reads SGHRS; CDR2 reads YFSETQ. Trimming pared 0 bases from V and 9 bases from J, leaving 13 bases between. CDR3 size: 14 residues. CDR3 region: CASSLGPTSLEQFF. The DNA of the CDR3 is TGCGCCAGCAGCTTGGGCCCAACTAGCCTTGAGCAGTTCTTC. The full variable domain, its missing parts supplied by reference TRBV5-1 and TRBJ2-1, is KAGVTQTPRYLIKTRGQQVTLSCSPISGHRSVSWYQQTPGQGLQFLFEYFSETQRNKGNFPGRFSGRQFSNSRSEMNVSTLELGDSALYLCASSLGPTSLEQFFGPGTRLTVL.

This clone was detected only a few times. The chain joins TRBV7-2 to TRBJ1-5; 7 bases agree with TRBD1. Trimming removed 1 base from V and 5 bases from J; junction bases left unmatched: 5. Germline V gene data show CDR1 as SGHTA and CDR2 as FQGNSA. The CDR3 spans 15 residues. CDR3 residues: CASSLGDREDQPQHF. CDR3 sequence (DNA): TGTGCCAGCAGCTTAGGGGACAGAGAGGATCAGCCCCAGCATTTT.

The chain recombines TRBV2 with TRBJ2-2; 7 nucleotides match TRBD2. The CDR3 is 15 residues long. V was clipped by 4 bases and J by 6 bases; unmatched bases: 8. From germline, CDR1 is SNHLY and CDR2 FYNNEI. CDR3 coding DNA: TGTGCCAGCAGTGCGGAGCGGGAACGGGCCGGGGAGCTGTTTTTT. It specifies CASSAERERAGELFF.

The gene calls are TRBV28 and TRBJ2-7; D perhaps matches TRBD2 (6 bases). V lost 11 bases and J 6 bases, leaving 20 bases between the germline ends. Germline CDR1 MDHEN, CDR2 SYDVKM. The CDR3 loop spans 13 amino acids. CDR3 sequence (DNA): TGTGCCTGCAAGGAGGGCTTGAGGCCCGAGCAGTACTTC. Protein product: CACKEGLRPEQYF.

The chain employs TRBV28 and TRBJ1-2, with D unclear. The CDR3 loop spans 15 amino acids. CDR1 and CDR2 from the germline V gene are MDHEN and SYDVKM. The ends were cut back, 4 bases at V and 3 bases at J, with 15 bases in the middle. In DNA form, the CDR3 reads TGTGCCAGCAGTTGGCTTCCTCGTCTAGACTATGGCTACACCTTC. Translating gives CASSWLPRLDYGYTF.

This clone was seen only a few times. The rearrangement links TRBV15 to TRBJ1-2; 7 bases map to TRBD1. CDR1 and CDR2 from the germline V gene are LNHNV and YYDKDF (reference sequence). This CDR3 comprises 14 residues. Losses at the gene ends were 4 bases for V and 6 bases for J; bases not matched to a gene: 8. The CDR3 sequence is CATSNRATGHGYTF. In nucleotides, the CDR3 is TGTGCCACCAGCAACCGGGCGACAGGGCATGGCTACACCTTC.

In its sample, this clone was seen once. The chain is built from TRBV11-2 and TRBJ1-1; no definite D call. Trimming cost V 0 bases and J 11 bases, with 7 bases left between them. Germline values: CDR1 SGHAT, CDR2 FQNNGV. CDR3 length: 11 amino acids. The DNA of the CDR3 is TGTGCCAGCAGCTTAGACAGGAGGGCTTTCTTT. Its protein is CASSLDRRAFF.

This clone has just a few counts. V is TRBV4-2 and J is TRBJ2-2, with TRBD1 matching over 7 bases. This CDR3 is 13 amino acids long. The ends lost 4 bases at V and 8 bases at J; junction bases unmatched: 4. CDR1 is LGHNA, CDR2 YNFKEQ, per germline. This chain's CDR3 is CASSRRQGGELFF. The CDR3 DNA sequence: TGTGCCAGCAGCCGCAGACAGGGAGGGGAGCTGTTTTTT.